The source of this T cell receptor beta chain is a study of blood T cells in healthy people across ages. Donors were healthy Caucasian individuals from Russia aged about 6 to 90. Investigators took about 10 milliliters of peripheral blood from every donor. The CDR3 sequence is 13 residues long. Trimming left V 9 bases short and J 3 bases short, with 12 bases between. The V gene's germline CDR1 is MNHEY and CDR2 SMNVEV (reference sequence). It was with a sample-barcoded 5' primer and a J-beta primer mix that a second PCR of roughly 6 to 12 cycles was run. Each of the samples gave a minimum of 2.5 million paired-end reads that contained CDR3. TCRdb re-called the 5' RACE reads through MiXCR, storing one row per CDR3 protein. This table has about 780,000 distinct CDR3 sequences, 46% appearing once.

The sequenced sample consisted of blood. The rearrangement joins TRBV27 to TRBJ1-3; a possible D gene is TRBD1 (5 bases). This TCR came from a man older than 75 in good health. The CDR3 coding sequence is TGTGCCAGAGACAGATTTTATGGAAACACCATATATTTT. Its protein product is CARDRFYGNTIYF.